Presented here are 10 T cell receptor beta chains from one specimen sequenced in a study of OX40 agonist ivuxolimab in advanced cancers. TCRdb keeps only in-frame clones here, not all; method: immunoSEQ multiplex PCR. Here the sample spans about 80,000 clones, over 85% being singletons. The specimen was CD4+ or CD8+ T cells sorted from blood, collected in a trial of the OX40 agonist ivuxolimab. The receptor set was obtained from an adult with an advanced solid tumor such as melanoma, head and neck, liver or kidney cancer.

The chain employs TRBV9 and TRBJ1-4, with D perhaps matching TRBD1 (5 bases). Trimming cost V 6 bases and J 4 bases, with 10 bases left between them. This CDR3 spans 13 amino acids. Germline CDR1 is SGDLS and CDR2 is YYNGEE. CDR3 DNA sequence: TGTGCCAGCAACGAGGGGTATAATGAAAAACTGTTTTTT. Protein sequence: CASNEGYNEKLFF.

This chain joins TRBV6-1 and TRBJ2-7, with a tentative D call TRBD1 (6 bases). V lost 9 bases and J 2 bases, leaving 14 bases between the germline ends. Germline CDR1 MNHNS, CDR2 SASEGT. This CDR3 spans 13 amino acids. As DNA, the CDR3 is TGTGCCAGTCGACCAGGGGTAGCCTACGAGCAGTACTTC. It encodes CASRPGVAYEQYF.

This clone appeared once. Compared with germline, one end of the junction differs, possibly owing to a read error. The chain joins TRBV20-1 to TRBJ2-1, with D unresolved. CDR3 length equals 11 residues. Germline CDR1 reads DFQATT; CDR2 reads SNEGSKA (reference sequence). The CDR3 nucleotides are TGCAGTGCTAGAGAGGCGCCTAGTATGATCTTC. Translation: CSAREAPSMIF.

This CDR3 is CASKPLRGQNTEAFF. In nucleotides, the CDR3 is TGTGCCAGCAAACCTCTCAGGGGACAGAACACTGAAGCTTTCTTT. The chain links TRBV2 to TRBJ1-1; weak D call: TRBD1 (6 bases). In germline, CDR1 is SNHLY, CDR2 FYNNEI. The germline V and J ends were trimmed by 7 bases and 1 base, with 16 bases remaining between them. There are 15 residues in the CDR3.

The gene calls are TRBV6-6 and TRBJ2-7; D ambiguous. There are 16 residues in the CDR3. Trimming pared 6 bases from V and 7 bases from J, leaving 25 bases between. CDR1 is MNHNY and CDR2 is SVGAGI in the germline V gene (reference sequence). CDR3 residues: CASSLGNMVHLGEQYF. The DNA for the CDR3 is TGTGCCAGCAGCTTGGGGAATATGGTGCATTTGGGGGAGCAGTACTTC.

This clone is a singleton in its sample. This chain links TRBV4-3 with TRBJ2-1, with TRBD1 matching 8 bases. With V trimmed by 3 bases and J by 8 bases, 3 bases remained unmatched. Germline V gene data show CDR1 as LGHNA and CDR2 as YSLEER. The CDR3 sequence is 13 residues long. The CDR3 nucleotides are TGCGCCAGCAGCCAGGACAGGGACGATGAGCAGTTCTTC. Translating gives CASSQDRDDEQFF.

This clone was seen a single time. The V gene is TRBV27, the J gene TRBJ2-7; possible D gene TRBD1, 6 bases. The V and J ends lost 2 bases and 2 bases respectively, with 13 bases between them. CDR3 length equals 15 residues. Germline CDR1 MNHEY, CDR2 SMNVEV (reference sequence). This chain's CDR3 is CASSLPGTSTYEQYF. The CDR3 nucleotides are TGTGCCAGCAGTTTACCCGGGACATCAACCTACGAGCAGTACTTC.

This chain links TRBV7-8 with TRBJ2-7; D possibly corresponds to TRBD2 (6 bases). This CDR3 contains 12 residues. Trimming took off 11 bases at V and 3 bases at J, with 14 bases between the two ends. Per germline, CDR1 SGHVS and CDR2 FQNEAQ. This CDR3 reads CAGPGEYYEQYF. DNA of the CDR3: TGTGCCGGCCCGGGGGAGTACTACGAGCAGTACTTC.

J is TRBJ2-3 and V is TRBV11-3, with D possibly being TRBD1 (5 bases). Trimming pared 2 bases from V and 1 base from J, leaving 13 bases between. The V gene's germline CDR1 is SGHNT and CDR2 YENEEA. This CDR3 contains 16 residues. DNA of the CDR3: TGTGCCAGCAGCTTAAGCCTTGCCAGGGGCACAGATACGCAGTATTTT. As protein: CASSLSLARGTDTQYF. Combining the CDR3 with reference TRBV11-3 and TRBJ2-3 gives the whole variable domain EAGVVQSPRYKIIEKKQPVAFWCNPISGHNTLYWYLQNLGQGPELLIRYENEEAVDDSQLPKDRFSAERLKGVDSTLKIQPAELGDSAVYLCASSLSLARGTDTQYFGPGTRLTVL.

DNA for the CDR3: TGTGCCAGCAACCCGGCCCAGAATCATTCACCCCTCCACTTT. Translating gives CASNPAQNHSPLHF. J is TRBJ1-6 and V is TRBV6-5; D is undetermined. CDR3 length equals 14 residues. CDR1 MNHEY and CDR2 SVGAGI come from the germline V gene. The V end was cut by 7 bases, the J end by 8 bases, with 15 bases between.